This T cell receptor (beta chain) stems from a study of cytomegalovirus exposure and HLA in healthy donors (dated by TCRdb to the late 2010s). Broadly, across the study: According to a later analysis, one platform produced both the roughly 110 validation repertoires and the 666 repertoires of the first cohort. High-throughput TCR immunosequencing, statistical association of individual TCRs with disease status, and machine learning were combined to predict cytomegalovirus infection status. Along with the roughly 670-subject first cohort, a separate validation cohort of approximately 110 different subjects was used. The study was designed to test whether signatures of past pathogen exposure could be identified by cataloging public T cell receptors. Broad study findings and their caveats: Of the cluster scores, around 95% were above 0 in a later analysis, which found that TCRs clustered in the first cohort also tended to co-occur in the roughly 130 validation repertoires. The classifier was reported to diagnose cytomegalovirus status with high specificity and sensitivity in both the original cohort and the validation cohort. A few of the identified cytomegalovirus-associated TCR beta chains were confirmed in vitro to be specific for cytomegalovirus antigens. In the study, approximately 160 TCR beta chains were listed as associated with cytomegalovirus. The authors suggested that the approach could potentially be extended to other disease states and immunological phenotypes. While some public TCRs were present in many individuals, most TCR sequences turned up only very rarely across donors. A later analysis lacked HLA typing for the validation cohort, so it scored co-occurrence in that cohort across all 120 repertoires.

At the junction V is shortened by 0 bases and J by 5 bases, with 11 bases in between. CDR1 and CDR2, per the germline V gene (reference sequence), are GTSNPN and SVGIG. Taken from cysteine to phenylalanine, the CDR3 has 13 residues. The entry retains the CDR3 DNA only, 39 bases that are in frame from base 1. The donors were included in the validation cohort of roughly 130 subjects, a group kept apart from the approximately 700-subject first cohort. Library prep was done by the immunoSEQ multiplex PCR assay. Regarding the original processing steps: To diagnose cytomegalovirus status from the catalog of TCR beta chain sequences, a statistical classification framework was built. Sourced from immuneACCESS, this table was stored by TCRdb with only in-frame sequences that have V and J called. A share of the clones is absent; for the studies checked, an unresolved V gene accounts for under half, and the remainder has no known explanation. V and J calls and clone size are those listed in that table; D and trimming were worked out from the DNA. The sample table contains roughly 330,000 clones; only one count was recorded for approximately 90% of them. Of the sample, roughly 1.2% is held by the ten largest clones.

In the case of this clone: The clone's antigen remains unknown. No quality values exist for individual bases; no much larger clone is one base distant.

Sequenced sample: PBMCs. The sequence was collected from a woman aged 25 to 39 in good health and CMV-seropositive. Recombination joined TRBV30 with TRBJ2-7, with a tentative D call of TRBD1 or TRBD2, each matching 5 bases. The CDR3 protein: CAWSVWGSNEQYF. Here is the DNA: TGTGCCTGGAGTGTTTGGGGGTCCAACGAGCAGTACTTC.